Included here is one TCR beta chain sequence, with context. Antigen unknown. Compared with germline, one end of the junction differs, possibly owing to a read error. These data originate in a study of blood T cells in healthy people across ages. The germline V gene has CDR1 GTSNPN and CDR2 SVGIG (reference sequence). CDR3 length equals 11 residues. Study outcomes and limitations: The study lacked donor CMV status, which possibly confounded expanded clonotype changes. Long-lived donors exceeded aged donors in naive CD4+ cells and diversity.

It was with a sample-barcoded 5' primer and a J-beta primer mix that a second PCR of about 7 to 12 cycles was run. TCRdb re-called the 5' RACE reads through MiXCR, storing one row per CDR3 protein. This sample has around 800,000 distinct CDR3 sequences, with under 30% found just once. The sample also formed part of further work on T cells of mothers and their children. That work contributes: Sequencing returned over 10 million TCR beta CDR3 reads per mother and roughly 3.1 million per child.

The material sequenced was blood. This receptor was obtained from a boy younger than 18 in good health. The chain combines TRBV30 with TRBJ2-7; D remains ambiguous. The CDR3 region has the DNA TGTGCCTGGGGTCCTCGTTACGAGCAATACTTC. Protein: CAWGPRYEQYF.